These 2 T cell receptor beta chains came from one sample sequenced in a study of shared clonotypes between healthy human individuals. TCRdb keeps only in-frame clones here, not all; method: immunoSEQ multiplex PCR. The data hold a few million clones, with approximately 94% observed a single time. Sequences were obtained from naive CD4+ T cells sorted from blood. Subset defined: CD45RA+ positively selected. Receptors were obtained from a man aged 18 to 30 in good health.

V is TRBV10-2 and J is TRBJ2-7, with no clear D. V was clipped by 4 bases and J by 4 bases, with 20 bases between them. The CDR3 totals 16 residues. Per germline, CDR1 WSHSY and CDR2 SAAADI. CDR3 sequence (DNA): TGCGCCAGCAGTGGGTATGAGGTTAGCAGAAGGTACGAGCAGTACTTC. This codes for CASSGYEVSRRYEQYF.

This chain uses TRBV9 with TRBJ2-7; 7 bases line up with TRBD1. The CDR3 consists of 15 residues. CDR1 and CDR2 from the germline V gene are SGDLS and YYNGEE. With V trimmed by 4 bases and J by 3 bases, 10 bases remained unmatched. This CDR3 reads CASSPRDSKYYEQYF. CDR3 bases: TGTGCCAGCAGCCCAAGGGACAGTAAATACTACGAGCAGTACTTC.